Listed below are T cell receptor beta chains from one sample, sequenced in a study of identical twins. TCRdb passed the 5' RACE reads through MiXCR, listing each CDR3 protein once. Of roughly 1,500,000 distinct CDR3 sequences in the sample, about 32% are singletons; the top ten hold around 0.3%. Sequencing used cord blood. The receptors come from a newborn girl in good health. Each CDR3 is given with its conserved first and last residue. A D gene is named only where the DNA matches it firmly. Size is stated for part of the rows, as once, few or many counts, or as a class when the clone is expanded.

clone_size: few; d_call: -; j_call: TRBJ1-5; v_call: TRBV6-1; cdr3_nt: TGTGCCAGCAGTGAAGGGGGGCAGCGCAATCAGCCCCAGCATTTT; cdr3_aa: CASSEGGQRNQPQHF
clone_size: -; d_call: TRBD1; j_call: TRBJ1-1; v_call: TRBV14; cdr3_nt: TGTGCCAGCAGGAGGACAGGGACGGAGAACACTGAAGCTTTCTTT; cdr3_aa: CASRRTGTENTEAFF
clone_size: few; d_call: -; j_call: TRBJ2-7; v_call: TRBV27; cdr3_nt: TGTGCCAGCAGTCACGGGTTCCCCGCCTACGAGCAGTACTTC; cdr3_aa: CASSHGFPAYEQYF
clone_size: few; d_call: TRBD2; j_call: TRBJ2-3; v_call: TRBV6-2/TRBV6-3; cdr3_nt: TGTGCCAGCAGGAGGGGACTAGACACAGATACGCAGTATTTT; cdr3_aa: CASRRGLDTDTQYF
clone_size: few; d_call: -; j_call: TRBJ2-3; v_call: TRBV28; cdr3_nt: TGTGCCAGCAGTTTGTGGGAGTACACAGATACGCAGTATTTT; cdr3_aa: CASSLWEYTDTQYF
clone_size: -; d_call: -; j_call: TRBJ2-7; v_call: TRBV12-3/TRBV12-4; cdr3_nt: TGTGCCAGCAGTTTAGCGACCTTCGAGCAGTACTTC; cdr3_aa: CASSLATFEQYF
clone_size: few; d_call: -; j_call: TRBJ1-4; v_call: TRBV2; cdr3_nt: TGTGCCAGCAGTGAGGGCGGAGCAACTAATGAAAAACTGTTTTTT; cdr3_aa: CASSEGGATNEKLFF
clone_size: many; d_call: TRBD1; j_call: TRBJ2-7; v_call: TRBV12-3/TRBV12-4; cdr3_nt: TGTGCCAGCAGTTTAGGGGACAGGGCCCTCTCCTACGAGCAGTACTTC; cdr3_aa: CASSLGDRALSYEQYF
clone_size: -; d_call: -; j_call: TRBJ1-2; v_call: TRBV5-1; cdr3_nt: TGCGCCAGCAGCTTGGGGGCTGGACGGACCTATGGCTACACCTTC; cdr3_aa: CASSLGAGRTYGYTF
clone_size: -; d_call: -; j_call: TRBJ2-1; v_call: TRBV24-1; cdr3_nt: TGTGCCACCAGTCAGGGGGGATCGACAGGGTACAATGAGCAGTTCTTC; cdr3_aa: CATSQGGSTGYNEQFF
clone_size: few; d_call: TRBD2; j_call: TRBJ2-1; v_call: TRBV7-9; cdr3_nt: TGTGCCAGCAGCTTAGGGGTAGCGGGAAACTACAATGAGCAGTTCTTC; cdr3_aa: CASSLGVAGNYNEQFF
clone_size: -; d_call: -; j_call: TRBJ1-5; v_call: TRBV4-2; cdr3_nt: TGTGCCAGCAGCCAAGATTCGACGGGGACTGGGGGCAATCAGCCCCAGCATTTT; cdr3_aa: CASSQDSTGTGGNQPQHF
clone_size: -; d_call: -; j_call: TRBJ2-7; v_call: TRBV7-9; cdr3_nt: TGTGCCAGCAGTCAGACTGGGGCTGGCGAGCAGTACTTC; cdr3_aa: CASSQTGAGEQYF